A selection of T cell receptor beta chains follows, all from one sample in a study of T-cell memory formation after mild COVID-19. TCRdb recomputed calls from the 5' RACE reads with MiXCR, one row per CDR3 protein. The sample shows around 320,000 distinct CDR3 sequences, approximately 19% of them seen only once. Sequencing was performed on PBMCs or a T cell subset sorted from them (not recorded which). Receptors originate from a man between 18 and 35 years old who had mild COVID-19 (a few samples of this study predate the infection). Cell type and time point are not known. Both conserved end residues are trimmed from each CDR3. D genes are given only for firm matches.

v_gene	d_gene	j_gene	CDR3aa
TRBV9	-	TRBJ2-2	ASSVHQGDVANTGELF
TRBV5-1	-	TRBJ2-4	ASSLAMNTANIQY
TRBV12-3/TRBV12-4	-	TRBJ1-1	ASSREYSNTEAF
TRBV7-8	-	TRBJ2-5	ASSLHRGINQETQY
TRBV5-1	-	TRBJ2-5	ASSLEAKTQY
TRBV24-1	-	TRBJ2-7	ATSPGRRGDEQY
TRBV29-1	TRBD1	TRBJ2-6	SVGQGGGSGANVLT
TRBV20-1	TRBD1	TRBJ1-2	SATGTGDHYGYT
TRBV6-6	-	TRBJ2-3	ASSYTSGGQRLTDTQY
TRBV19	TRBD1	TRBJ2-5	ASSGQGWKTQY
TRBV7-8	TRBD2	TRBJ2-2	ASSLGTSGITGELF
TRBV15	-	TRBJ1-2	ATSREGPNGYT
TRBV20-1	TRBD2	TRBJ2-7	SAIAGGTYEQY
TRBV5-1	-	TRBJ1-2	ASSSAGLDYGYT
TRBV18	TRBD1	TRBJ1-2	ASSLYDRDGYT
TRBV10-1	-	TRBJ2-5	ASSGKGYQETQY
TRBV10-3	TRBD1	TRBJ2-5	AIQQGQAGLETQY
TRBV2	-	TRBJ2-5	ASSGVTGTQETQY
TRBV5-5	-	TRBJ1-1	ASSLMQGRMNTEAF
TRBV2	TRBD2	TRBJ2-1	ASHYHDASGEF
TRBV9	-	TRBJ2-1	ASSVDQNEQF
TRBV7-3	TRBD2	TRBJ2-3	ASSLSGGIHTQY
TRBV5-1	-	TRBJ2-3	ASSLPSGNTDTQY
TRBV29-1	-	TRBJ2-6	SVEEAGRRGANVLT
TRBV4-2	TRBD2	TRBJ2-5	ASSQERGGQETQY
TRBV28	TRBD1	TRBJ2-2	ASSPLTGTGTFWGELF
TRBV6-2/TRBV6-3	-	TRBJ2-1	ASSYSGYNEQF
TRBV11-2	TRBD2	TRBJ2-1	ASSLDISGGRSSYNEQF
TRBV7-2	TRBD1	TRBJ2-3	ASSFWDSMDTQY
TRBV7-2	TRBD1	TRBJ1-2	ASSPTGGRSYGYT
TRBV6-2/TRBV6-3	-	TRBJ2-3	ASSYRGRKGSDTQY
TRBV9	-	TRBJ1-2	ASSGGQNYGYT
TRBV6-1	-	TRBJ1-1	ASSELGPNTEAF
TRBV4-1	-	TRBJ1-3	ASSGRTASTGNTIY
TRBV7-9	-	TRBJ1-2	ASSLESGRWMNGYT
TRBV5-5	-	TRBJ1-5	ASSLFLGAQH
TRBV7-2	-	TRBJ2-3	ASSLAWHTTDTQY
TRBV6-5	-	TRBJ2-2	ASSWQGWAGELF
TRBV7-2	-	TRBJ2-5	ASSPLGSLRETQY
TRBV5-1	TRBD1	TRBJ2-6	ASSTGQTSGANVLT
TRBV12-3/TRBV12-4	TRBD1	TRBJ1-5	ASSLRQGAYGQPQH
TRBV4-3	TRBD2	TRBJ2-3	ASSLVRLAGATSTDTQY
TRBV7-9	-	TRBJ2-3	ASGTDTQY
TRBV27	-	TRBJ2-4	ASSLGNIQY
TRBV10-3	-	TRBJ1-1	ANQGRGAF